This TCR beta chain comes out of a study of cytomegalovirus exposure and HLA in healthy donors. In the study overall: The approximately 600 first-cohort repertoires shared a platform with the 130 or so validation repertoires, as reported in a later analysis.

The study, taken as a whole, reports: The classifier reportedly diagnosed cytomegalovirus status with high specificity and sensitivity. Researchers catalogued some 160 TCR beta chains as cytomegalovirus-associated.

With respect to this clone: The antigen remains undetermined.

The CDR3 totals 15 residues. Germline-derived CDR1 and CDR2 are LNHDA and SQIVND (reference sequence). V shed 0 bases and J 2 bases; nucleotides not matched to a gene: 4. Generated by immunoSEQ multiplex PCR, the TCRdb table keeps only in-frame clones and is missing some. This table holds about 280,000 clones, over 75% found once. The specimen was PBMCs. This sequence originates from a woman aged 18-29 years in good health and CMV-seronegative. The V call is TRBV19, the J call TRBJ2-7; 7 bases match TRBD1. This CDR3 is CASSIDITGAYEQYF. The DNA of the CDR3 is TGTGCCAGTAGTATAGATATAACAGGGGCCTACGAGCAGTACTTC.